The text below deals with one T cell receptor (beta chain). Original methodology: Estimated nucleated cell counts came from reference gene primer amplification. Sequenced by immunoSEQ multiplex PCR; TCRdb stores in-frame clones only, minus some. V and J calls and clone size are as listed in that table; D and trimming were resolved from the DNA. The sample lists some 130,000 clones, approximately 77% occurring once. V shed 0 bases, J shed 2 bases, and the junction held 11 bases outside the gene matches. Germline V lookup: CDR1 LNHNV, CDR2 YYDKDF (reference sequence). This CDR3 is built from 18 residues. This sample stems from a study of blood T cell repertoires in COVID-19. Study background: Acute and convalescent COVID-19 samples came from the United States, Italy and Spain. Sources were T cells, B-cell-depleted T cells, or PBMCs; the material itself was cDNA or gDNA.

The chain uses TRBV15 and TRBJ2-3; 7 bases match TRBD2. What was sequenced was peripheral blood. This clonotype originated in a man of 80 years or more with acute or convalescent COVID-19. The CDR3 is CATSRDVTSETFTDTQYF. The DNA of the CDR3 is TGTGCCACCAGCAGAGATGTTACTAGCGAAACCTTCACAGATACGCAGTATTTT.